These 2 T cell receptor beta chains share one sample of origin, sequenced in a study of shared clonotypes between healthy human individuals. Method: immunoSEQ multiplex PCR; TCRdb's copy keeps in-frame clones and lacks some. Seen here are 450,000 to 650,000 clones, roughly 72% observed once, and the top ten hold more than 10%. Sample: PBMCs. The receptors were sampled from a woman in her 40s in good health. Some clones in this sample may be carry-over from other donors' samples.

The rearrangement links TRBV5-4 to TRBJ2-5, with TRBD2 matching over 13 bases. The trim removed 5 bases at V and 6 bases at J, leaving 16 bases unmatched. The CDR3 totals 18 residues. The germline CDR1 and CDR2 sequences are SGHNT and YYREEE (reference sequence). The chain's CDR3 is CASRDGLAGVGAGKTQYF. The CDR3 DNA follows: TGTGCCAGCAGAGACGGACTAGCGGGAGTGGGTGCGGGGAAGACCCAGTACTTC.

The chain has TRBV7-9 and TRBJ2-2; 9 positions match TRBD1. Per the germline V gene, CDR1 is SEHNR and CDR2 is FQNEAQ (reference sequence). CDR3 length: 17 amino acids. The V and J ends lost 0 bases and 6 bases, in that order; junction bases with no gene match: 8. The CDR3 DNA sequence: TGTGCCAGCAGCTTAGCGGCCGGGACAGGGCGACCCGGGGAGCTGTTTTTT. Its protein is CASSLAAGTGRPGELFF.